A selection of T cell receptor beta chains follows, all from one sample in a study of T cell responses to AZD1222 COVID-19 vaccine. Sequencing was performed with immunoSEQ multiplex PCR; in TCRdb, only in-frame clones are kept and a portion is missing. The data contain tens of thousands of clones, around nine tenths of them seen just once; the ten biggest clones take up 15% to 20%. The sample consisted of peripheral blood, taken on day 0 of AZD1222 vaccination. The receptors derive from an adult in good health. Each CDR3 is given with its conserved first and last residue. The D gene is left open where the match is weak. Part of the rows lack a size; the others show once, few, many or a class for expanded clones.

d_gene	v_gene	j_gene	abundance	CDR3aa	CDR3nt
-	TRBV5-1	TRBJ1-3	-	CASSLGSGNTIYF	TGCGCCAGCAGCTTGGGCTCTGGAAACACCATATATTTT
-	TRBV5-6	TRBJ1-1	few	CASSGHEGVEAFF	TGTGCCAGCAGTGGCCACGAGGGTGTTGAAGCTTTCTTT
-	TRBV28	TRBJ1-4	-	CASSLDTIMVFF	TGTGCCAGCAGTCTCGACACAATAATGGTGTTTTTT
-	TRBV7-2	TRBJ1-1	-	CASSLGTENTEAFF	TGTGCCAGCAGCCTGGGGACGGAGAACACTGAAGCTTTCTTT
-	TRBV4-3	TRBJ1-5	-	CASSQERWGNQPQHF	TGCGCCAGCAGCCAAGAGCGATGGGGCAATCAGCCCCAGCATTTT
TRBD2	TRBV4-2	TRBJ2-7	-	CASSQDYTSGRSEQYF	TGTGCCAGCAGCCAAGATTATACTAGCGGGAGAAGCGAGCAGTACTTC
TRBD2	TRBV7-8	TRBJ2-2	-	CASSTLAGANTGELFF	TGTGCCAGCAGCACCTTAGCGGGGGCGAACACCGGGGAGCTGTTTTTT
-	TRBV3-1/TRBV3-2	TRBJ1-1	-	CASSQGETPNTEAFF	TGTGCCAGCAGCCAAGGAGAGACACCGAACACTGAAGCTTTCTTT
-	TRBV7-2	TRBJ2-5	-	CASTGQRETQYF	TGTGCCAGCACCGGGCAGAGGGAGACCCAGTACTTC
TRBD2	TRBV7-6	TRBJ2-1	-	CASSPRGLAGGQEQFF	TGTGCCAGCAGCCCCCGGGGACTAGCGGGGGGGCAGGAGCAGTTCTTC
-	TRBV27	TRBJ1-3	-	CASQASREGNTIYF	TGTGCCAGCCAAGCCTCCAGGGAAGGAAACACCATATATTTT
-	TRBV7-3	TRBJ2-7	-	CASPPPKTYEQYF	TGTGCCAGCCCCCCGCCCAAAACCTACGAGCAGTACTTC
TRBD1	TRBV6-4	TRBJ1-4	once	CASSGREDRGRNEKLFF	TGTGCCAGCAGTGGTCGAGAAGACAGGGGGCGAAATGAAAAACTGTTTTTT
-	TRBV21-1	TRBJ2-2	-	CARRRGQNTGELFF	TGTGCCAGACGAAGGGGACAGAACACCGGGGAGCTGTTTTTT
-	TRBV12-3/TRBV12-4	TRBJ2-5	-	CASSFSLQETQYF	TGTGCCAGCAGTTTTTCTTTACAAGAGACCCAGTACTTC
TRBD1	TRBV7-8	TRBJ1-4	-	CASSFQETGEKLFF	TGTGCCAGCAGCTTCCAAGAGACAGGGGAAAAACTGTTTTTT
-	TRBV10-3	TRBJ1-1	-	CAITPGTTSPKAFF	TGTGCCATCACCCCCGGGACAACAAGCCCGAAAGCTTTCTTT
TRBD2	TRBV15	TRBJ2-1	-	CATSRSGTSGSWNEQFF	TGTGCCACCAGCAGATCCGGGACTAGCGGGAGTTGGAATGAGCAGTTCTTC
-	TRBV12-3/TRBV12-4	TRBJ1-2	few	CASTYRNYGYTF	TGTGCCAGCACCTACAGGAACTATGGCTACACCTTC
-	TRBV3-1/TRBV3-2	TRBJ1-4	-	CASSQEPTGTPFF	TGTGCCAGCAGCCAAGAGCCAACCGGGACACCGTTTTTT
-	TRBV5-1	TRBJ2-7	-	CASSRQGGDEQYF	TGCGCCAGCAGCAGACAAGGGGGAGACGAGCAGTACTTC
TRBD1	TRBV7-9	TRBJ1-2	-	CASSLVGTGTDYGYTF	TGTGCCAGCAGCTTAGTTGGGACAGGGACCGACTATGGCTACACCTTC
-	TRBV6-5	TRBJ1-5	-	CASRSTGNQPQHF	TGTGCCAGCAGGTCGACAGGCAATCAGCCCCAGCATTTT
-	TRBV5-1	TRBJ1-1	-	CASSQGSNTEAFF	TGCGCCAGCAGTCAGGGATCGAACACTGAAGCTTTCTTT
-	TRBV4-2	TRBJ1-2	few	CASSQDSGGLRGYTF	TGTGCCAGCAGCCAAGATTCGGGAGGGCTGAGGGGCTACACCTTC
TRBD1	TRBV6-5	TRBJ1-1	-	CASSSIRQGAGEAFF	TGTGCCAGCAGTTCCATCCGACAGGGTGCTGGTGAAGCTTTCTTT
TRBD1	TRBV5-5	TRBJ2-7	-	CASSRTGREVHEQYF	TGTGCCAGCAGCAGGACAGGGCGCGAGGTCCACGAGCAGTACTTC
-	TRBV29-1	TRBJ1-2	-	CSVAGQLYGYTF	TGCAGCGTTGCGGGCCAGCTCTATGGCTACACCTTC
-	TRBV7-9	TRBJ2-7	-	CASSWTAREQYF	TGTGCCAGCAGCTGGACAGCCAGGGAGCAGTACTTC
TRBD1	TRBV6-5	TRBJ1-2	-	CASRLRQGVYGYTF	TGTGCCAGCAGGCTACGACAGGGGGTTTATGGCTACACCTTC
-	TRBV24-1	TRBJ2-3	-	CATKAAGSTDTQYF	TGTGCCACCAAGGCGGCTGGGAGCACAGATACGCAGTATTTT
-	TRBV7-9	TRBJ2-5	-	CASSLGAAGAGETQYF	TGTGCCAGCAGCTTAGGGGCGGCCGGGGCGGGGGAGACCCAGTACTTC
TRBD2	TRBV28	TRBJ2-3	-	CASTGKGLARTQYF	TGTGCCAGCACCGGGAAGGGACTAGCGAGGACGCAGTATTTT
TRBD1	TRBV4-3	TRBJ1-2	once	CASSSGQGAVYGYTF	TGCGCCAGCAGCTCTGGACAGGGGGCTGTTTATGGCTACACCTTC
-	TRBV6-5	TRBJ1-1	few	CASSPWGTNTEAFF	TGTGCCAGCAGCCCCTGGGGGACGAACACTGAAGCTTTCTTT
-	TRBV5-8	TRBJ1-2	-	CASSLLNRINYGYTF	TGTGCCAGCAGCTTGCTCAACAGAATTAACTATGGCTACACCTTC
-	TRBV7-6	TRBJ2-7	-	CASSLARASNYEQYF	TGTGCCAGCAGCTTAGCGCGGGCTAGTAACTACGAGCAGTACTTC
-	TRBV7-9	TRBJ2-7	few	CASSLGGYSYEQYF	TGTGCCAGCAGCTTAGGTGGGTACTCCTACGAGCAGTACTTC
-	TRBV19	TRBJ2-7	-	CASSPLGGLPSYEQYF	TGTGCCAGTAGTCCATTAGGGGGACTACCGTCCTACGAGCAGTACTTC
-	TRBV19	TRBJ1-1	-	CASLQAGLNTEAFF	TGTGCCAGCCTCCAAGCGGGCCTCAACACTGAAGCTTTCTTT
TRBD1	TRBV19	TRBJ2-5	-	CASSRGTGPGETQYF	TGTGCCAGTAGTAGAGGGACAGGACCCGGAGAGACCCAGTACTTC
TRBD1	TRBV29-1	TRBJ1-1	once	CSVAPGGSTEAFF	TGCAGCGTTGCCCCAGGGGGCAGCACTGAAGCTTTCTTT
TRBD1	TRBV7-2	TRBJ2-7	once	CASSFRGPYEQYF	TGTGCCAGCAGCTTCAGGGGGCCCTACGAGCAGTACTTC
-	TRBV2	TRBJ1-2	once	CASSERQLNYGYTF	TGTGCCAGCAGTGAACGACAGCTTAACTATGGCTACACCTTC
TRBD2	TRBV19	TRBJ2-3	-	CASSPPGLAGSPYF	TGTGCCAGTAGTCCCCCGGGACTAGCGGGAAGCCCGTATTTT
-	TRBV5-4	TRBJ2-5	-	CASSPLGGTAQYF	TGTGCCAGCAGCCCCCTGGGGGGTACGGCCCAGTACTTC
-	TRBV6-5	TRBJ1-2	-	CASRLPRGYGYTF	TGTGCCAGCAGATTGCCTCGGGGCTATGGCTACACCTTC
TRBD2	TRBV6-2/TRBV6-3	TRBJ2-1	-	CASSSGSGRSSYNEQFF	TGTGCCAGCAGTTCCGGTAGCGGGAGGAGCTCCTACAATGAGCAGTTCTTC
TRBD1	TRBV7-2	TRBJ2-3	-	CASSFGTVSRDTQYF	TGTGCCAGCAGTTTCGGGACAGTATCAAGGGATACGCAGTATTTT
-	TRBV19	TRBJ2-1	-	CASSILDSPNEQFF	TGTGCCAGTAGTATCCTGGACAGCCCTAATGAGCAGTTCTTC
TRBD1	TRBV19	TRBJ2-7	-	CASSIDRRGLYEQYF	TGTGCCAGTAGTATAGATCGAAGGGGGCTATACGAGCAGTACTTC
-	TRBV24-1	TRBJ2-1	-	CATSGGNGYNEQFF	TGTGCCACCAGTGGGGGAAACGGGTACAATGAGCAGTTCTTC